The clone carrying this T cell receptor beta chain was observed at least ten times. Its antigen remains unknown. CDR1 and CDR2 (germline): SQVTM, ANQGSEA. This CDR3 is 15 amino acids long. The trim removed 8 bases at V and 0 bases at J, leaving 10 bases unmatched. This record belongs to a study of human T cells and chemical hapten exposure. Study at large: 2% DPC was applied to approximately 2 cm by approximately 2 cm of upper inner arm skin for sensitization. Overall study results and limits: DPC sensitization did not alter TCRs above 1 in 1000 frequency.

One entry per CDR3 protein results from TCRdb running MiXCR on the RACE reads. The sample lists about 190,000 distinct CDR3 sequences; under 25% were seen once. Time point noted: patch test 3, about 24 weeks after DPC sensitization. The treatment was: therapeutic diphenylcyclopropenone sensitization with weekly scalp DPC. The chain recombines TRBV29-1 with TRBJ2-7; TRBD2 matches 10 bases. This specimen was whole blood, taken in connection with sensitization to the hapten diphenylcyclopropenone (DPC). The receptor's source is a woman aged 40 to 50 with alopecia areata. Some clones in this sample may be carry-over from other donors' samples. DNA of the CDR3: TGCAGCACCCGAGCAGGGACTAGCGACTCCTACGAGCAGTACTTC. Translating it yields CSTRAGTSDSYEQYF.